This T cell receptor beta chain stems from a study of T cell responses to AZD1222 COVID-19 vaccine. Profiling relied on immunoSEQ multiplex PCR, and the TCRdb table lists in-frame clones only, not all of them. The table records 140,000 to 150,000 clones, about 93% of them present only once. Germline V CDR1 and CDR2: MNHNS, SASEGT. The length of the CDR3 is 15 residues. Trimming cost V 2 bases and J 0 bases, with 10 bases left between them. The sample in question was peripheral blood, obtained on day 0 of AZD1222 vaccination. This receptor was identified in an adult in good health. The chain couples TRBV6-1 to TRBJ1-2; D not certain. CDR3 DNA sequence: TGTGCCAGCAGTGAATACGTCACCTCTAACTATGGCTACACCTTC. Protein product: CASSEYVTSNYGYTF.